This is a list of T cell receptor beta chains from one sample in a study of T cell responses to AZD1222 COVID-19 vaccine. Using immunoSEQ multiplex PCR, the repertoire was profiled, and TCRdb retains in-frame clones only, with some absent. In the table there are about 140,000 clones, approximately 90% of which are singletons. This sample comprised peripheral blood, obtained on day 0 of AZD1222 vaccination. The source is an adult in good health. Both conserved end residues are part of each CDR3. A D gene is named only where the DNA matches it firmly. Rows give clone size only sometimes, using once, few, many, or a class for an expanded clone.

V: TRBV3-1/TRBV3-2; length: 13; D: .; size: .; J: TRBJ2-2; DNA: TGTGCCAGCAGCCACACGGGCACCGGGGAGCTGTTTTTT; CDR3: CASSHTGTGELFF
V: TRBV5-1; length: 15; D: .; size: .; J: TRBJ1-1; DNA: TGCGCCAGCAGCTTACGGGGGCCTTTGGTGGCTGAAGCTTTCTTT; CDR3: CASSLRGPLVAEAFF
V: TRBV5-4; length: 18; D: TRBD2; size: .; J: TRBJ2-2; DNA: TGTGCCAGCAGCCGCCCGGGACTAGCGGGATCGGGGACCGGGGAGCTGTTTTTT; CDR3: CASSRPGLAGSGTGELFF
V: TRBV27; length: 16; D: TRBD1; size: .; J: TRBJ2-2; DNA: TGTGCCAGCAGTTTCACCGGGACAGGGATCACCGGGGAGCTGTTTTTT; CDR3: CASSFTGTGITGELFF
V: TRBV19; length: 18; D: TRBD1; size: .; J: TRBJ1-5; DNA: TGTGCCAGTAGTATAACCGGGACAGGGGGTTATAGCAATCAGCCCCAGCATTTT; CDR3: CASSITGTGGYSNQPQHF
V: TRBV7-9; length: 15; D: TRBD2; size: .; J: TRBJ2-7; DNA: TGTGCCAGCAGCGCAGGACTAGCGGGAAATTACGAGCAGTACTTC; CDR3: CASSAGLAGNYEQYF
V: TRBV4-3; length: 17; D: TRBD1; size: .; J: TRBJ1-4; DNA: TGCGCCAGCAGCCAAGAGGGAACAGGGGGAGGATATGAAAAACTGTTTTTT; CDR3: CASSQEGTGGGYEKLFF
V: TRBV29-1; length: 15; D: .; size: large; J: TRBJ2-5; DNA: TGCAGCGTTGAAGACGGACGTGGGCGGGAAGAGACCCAGTACTTC; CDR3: CSVEDGRGREETQYF
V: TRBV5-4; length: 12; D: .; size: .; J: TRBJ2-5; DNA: TGTGCCAGCAGCAAAAACCAAGAGACCCAGTACTTC; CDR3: CASSKNQETQYF
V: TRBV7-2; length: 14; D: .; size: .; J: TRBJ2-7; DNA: TGTGCCAGCAGCTTAGCCGGGACTGCCTACGAGCAGTACTTC; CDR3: CASSLAGTAYEQYF
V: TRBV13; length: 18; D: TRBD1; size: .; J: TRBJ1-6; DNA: TGTGCCAGCAGCTTAGAAACGGACAGGACAGGGGTGAATTCACCCCTCCACTTT; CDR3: CASSLETDRTGVNSPLHF
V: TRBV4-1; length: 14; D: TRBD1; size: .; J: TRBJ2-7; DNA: TGCGCCAGCAGCCAAGGGACAGGGGTCCACGAGCAGTACTTC; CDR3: CASSQGTGVHEQYF
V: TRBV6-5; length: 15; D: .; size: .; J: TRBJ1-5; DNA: TGTGCCATTCTTGAGGGGGTGCGGGGCAATCAGCCCCAGCATTTT; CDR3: CAILEGVRGNQPQHF
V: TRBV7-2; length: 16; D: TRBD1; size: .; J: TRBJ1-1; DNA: TGTGCCAGCAGCACTCGGACAGGGGTGACTCCCACTGAAGCTTTCTTT; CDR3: CASSTRTGVTPTEAFF
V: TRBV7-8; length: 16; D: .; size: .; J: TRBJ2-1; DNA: TGTGCCAGCAGCCCAAAAGCCGGGCCACAGATGTTTGAGCAGTTCTTC; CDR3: CASSPKAGPQMFEQFF
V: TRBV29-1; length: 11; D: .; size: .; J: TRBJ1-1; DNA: TGCAGCGGGACAGTGAACACTGAAGCTTTCTTT; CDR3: CSGTVNTEAFF
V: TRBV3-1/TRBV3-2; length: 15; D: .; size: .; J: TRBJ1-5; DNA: TGTGCCAGCAGCCAGCGAGGGGACACAGATCAGCCCCAGCATTTT; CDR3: CASSQRGDTDQPQHF
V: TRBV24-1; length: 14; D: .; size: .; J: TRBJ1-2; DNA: TGTGCCACCAGTGACCCCCACAGGGTGTACGGCTACACCTTC; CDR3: CATSDPHRVYGYTF
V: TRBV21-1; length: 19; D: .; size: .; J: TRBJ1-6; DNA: TGTGCCAGCAGCACCCTAAGGACAGGAATTTTGTTATTTGATTCACCCCTCCACTTT; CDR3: CASSTLRTGILLFDSPLHF
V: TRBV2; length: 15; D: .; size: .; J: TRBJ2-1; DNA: TGTGCCAGCAGCCCTGGGGGCGCCCTATACAATGAGCAGTTCTTC; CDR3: CASSPGGALYNEQFF
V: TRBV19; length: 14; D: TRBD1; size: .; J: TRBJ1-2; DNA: TGTGCCAGTAGTATACTGGGACAGGGCTATGGCTACACCTTC; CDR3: CASSILGQGYGYTF
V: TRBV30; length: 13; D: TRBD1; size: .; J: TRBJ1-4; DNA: TGTGCCTGGAGTGGGGACAGCGATGAAAAACTGTTTTTT; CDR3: CAWSGDSDEKLFF
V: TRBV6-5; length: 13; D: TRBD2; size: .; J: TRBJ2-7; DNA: TGTGCCAGCAGTATGACTAGCCTATACGAGCAGTACTTC; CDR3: CASSMTSLYEQYF
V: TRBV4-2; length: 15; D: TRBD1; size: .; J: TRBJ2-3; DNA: TGTGCCAGCAGCCAAGAGGGACAGGACACAGATACGCAGTATTTT; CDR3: CASSQEGQDTDTQYF
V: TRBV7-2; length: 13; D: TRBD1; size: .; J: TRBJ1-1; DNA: TGTGCCAGCAGCTTGCAGGGGGCGTCTGAAGCTTTCTTT; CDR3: CASSLQGASEAFF
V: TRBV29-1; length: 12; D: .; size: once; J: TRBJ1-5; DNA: TGCAGCGTTGCTTATAGCAATCAGCCCCAGCATTTT; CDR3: CSVAYSNQPQHF
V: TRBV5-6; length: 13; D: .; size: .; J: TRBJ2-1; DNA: TGTGCCAGCAGCCGGACTACCCACAATGAGCAGTTCTTC; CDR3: CASSRTTHNEQFF
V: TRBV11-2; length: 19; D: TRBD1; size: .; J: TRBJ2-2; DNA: TGTGCCAGCAGCCCTGGGGGACAGACCTCAAGTTTAGACACCGGGGAGCTGTTTTTT; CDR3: CASSPGGQTSSLDTGELFF
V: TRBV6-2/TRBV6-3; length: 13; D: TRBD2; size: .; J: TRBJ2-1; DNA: TGTGCCAGCAGTTACGTCGCCGGGGGGGAGCAGTTCTTC; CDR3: CASSYVAGGEQFF
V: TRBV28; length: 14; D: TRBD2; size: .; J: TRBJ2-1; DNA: TGTGCCAGCAGAGTTTCCCCACCTAGCGGGACTCAGTTCTTC; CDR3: CASRVSPPSGTQFF
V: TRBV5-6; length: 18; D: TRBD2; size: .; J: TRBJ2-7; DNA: TGTGCCAGCAGCTGGGGGACTAGCGGGAGACCTCTACCAGGGGAGCAGTACTTC; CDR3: CASSWGTSGRPLPGEQYF
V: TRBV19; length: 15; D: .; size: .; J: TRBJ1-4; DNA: TGTGCCAGTACCAATAGACGGGGATTCGGGGAAAAACTGTTTTTT; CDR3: CASTNRRGFGEKLFF
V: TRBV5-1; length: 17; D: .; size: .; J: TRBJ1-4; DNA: TGCGCCAGCAGTGATGGATGGGGGGGCGCAACTAATGAAAAACTGTTTTTT; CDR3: CASSDGWGGATNEKLFF
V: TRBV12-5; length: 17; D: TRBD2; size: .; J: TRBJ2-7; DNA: TGTGCTAGTGGTCGAAACCCTGCGGGAGCGCCCCCTTACGAGCAGTACTTC; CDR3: CASGRNPAGAPPYEQYF
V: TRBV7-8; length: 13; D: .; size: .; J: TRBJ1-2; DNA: TGTGCCAGCAGCTTAGACACAAACTATGGCTACACCTTC; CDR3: CASSLDTNYGYTF
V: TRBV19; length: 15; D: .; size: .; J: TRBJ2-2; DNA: TGTGCCAGTAGTATCAACAGAGAATTAGCCGGGGAGCTGTTTTTT; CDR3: CASSINRELAGELFF
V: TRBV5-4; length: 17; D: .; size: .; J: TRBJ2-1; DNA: TGTGCCAGCACCTCTGCGGAAAGAAGCGGGCTCTTCGGTGAGCAGTTCTTC; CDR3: CASTSAERSGLFGEQFF